The rows below give T cell receptor beta chains drawn from one sample of a study of blood T cell repertoires in COVID-19. The protocol was immunoSEQ multiplex PCR, while the TCRdb copy is restricted to in-frame clones and leaves out a portion. The repertoire consists of some 150,000 clones, with roughly 84% occurring once and the leading ten covering nearly 10%. Sequencing was performed on peripheral blood. The receptors stem from a woman aged 45-60 years with acute or convalescent COVID-19. CDR3s include the opening cysteine and the closing phenylalanine or tryptophan. D genes are given only for firm matches. Rows may omit the clone size; those that give it use once, few, many or a size class.

TRBD2	TRBV9	.	16	TRBJ2-5	CASSVGPSGGEETQYF	TGTGCCAGCAGCGTAGGCCCTAGCGGGGGGGAAGAGACCCAGTACTTC
TRBD1	TRBV14	.	15	TRBJ1-5	CASSQGQVGNQPQHF	TGTGCCAGCAGCCAGGGACAGGTCGGCAATCAGCCCCAGCATTTT
.	TRBV3-1/TRBV3-2	.	12	TRBJ1-4	CASSREGEKLFF	TGTGCCAGCAGCCGCGAGGGTGAAAAACTGTTTTTT
.	TRBV2	.	15	TRBJ1-1	CASSRDSGMNTEAFF	TGTGCCAGCAGTAGGGACTCAGGAATGAACACTGAAGCTTTCTTT
TRBD1	TRBV19	.	14	TRBJ1-4	CASSIRQGNEELFF	TGTGCCAGTAGTATTAGACAGGGGAATGAAGAACTGTTTTTT
.	TRBV6-5	.	11	TRBJ2-7	CATVRSYEQYF	TGTGCCACCGTCCGCAGTTACGAGCAGTACTTC
.	TRBV19	.	14	TRBJ1-3	CASISLSSGNTIYF	TGTGCCAGTATTTCCCTGAGCTCTGGAAACACCATATATTTT
TRBD1	TRBV19	.	16	TRBJ1-6	CASSIVRQGSHSPLHF	TGTGCCAGTAGTATAGTCCGACAGGGGTCGCATTCACCCCTCCACTTT
.	TRBV3-1/TRBV3-2	.	13	TRBJ2-7	CASSQGSSYEQYF	TGTGCCAGCAGCCAAGGCAGTTCCTACGAGCAGTACTTC
.	TRBV9	.	14	TRBJ1-3	CASSPRQSGNTIYF	TGTGCCAGCAGCCCTCGACAGTCTGGAAACACCATATATTTT
.	TRBV5-8	once	15	TRBJ1-3	CASSLVRASGNTIYF	TGTGCCAGCAGCTTGGTCAGGGCTTCTGGAAACACCATATATTTT
TRBD2	TRBV28	.	14	TRBJ2-5	CASIRAGGSETQYF	TGTGCCAGCATTAGGGCGGGAGGGTCGGAGACCCAGTACTTC
.	TRBV6-5	.	13	TRBJ2-5	CASSRTVQETQYF	TGTGCCAGCAGCAGGACAGTCCAAGAGACCCAGTACTTC
TRBD1	TRBV18	.	17	TRBJ1-2	CASSPLGQGAATYGYTF	TGTGCCAGCTCACCCTTGGGACAGGGGGCCGCCACCTATGGCTACACCTTC
.	TRBV19	.	16	TRBJ1-6	CASTGGKGSYNSPLHF	TGTGCCAGTACTGGCGGGAAAGGCTCCTATAATTCACCCCTCCACTTT
.	TRBV19	.	14	TRBJ2-5	CASSIEGGLETQYF	TGTGCCAGTAGTATAGAAGGCGGATTAGAGACCCAGTACTTC
TRBD1	TRBV5-1	.	16	TRBJ1-1	CASSLLGTGSNTEAFF	TGCGCCAGCAGCTTGTTGGGGACAGGGTCAAACACTGAAGCTTTCTTT
TRBD1	TRBV10-2	.	18	TRBJ1-5	CASSELTGFDLSNQPQHF	TGCGCCAGCAGTGAGCTGACAGGGTTCGACCTTAGCAATCAGCCCCAGCATTTT